This T cell receptor (beta chain) originates from a study of regulatory T cells in long-lasting Graves disease. General study points: Persistent disease preferred TRBV28, TRBJ1-2 and TRBJ2-5.

V gave up 8 bases and J gave up 1 base, with 15 bases separating them. This CDR3 is 14 amino acids long. Germline lookup yields CDR1 DFQATT and CDR2 SNEGSKA (reference sequence). HTBI primers from iRepertoire and Arm-PCR of CDR3 regions yielded the TCR beta libraries. As originally analysed: The study identified more than 50 TRBV and approximately 14 TRBJ segments across samples. TCRdb re-derived calls from the multiplex PCR reads in MiXCR, one entry per CDR3 protein. The V and J calls come from TCRdb's annotation, not from the publication. Found here are hundreds of thousands of distinct CDR3 sequences, over 15% of them singletons; the top ten hold about 27%. Noted time point: newly diagnosed GD, antithyroid drugs for less than 3 months. PBMC RNA served as the TCR library source. This clonotype was seen many times. What it binds is unknown. The same sample was also used in a study of T cells in Graves' hyperthyroidism and ophthalmopathy. That work states: Initially, a first-round RT-PCR of the TCR CDR3 employed the HTBI primer set.

This receptor was taken from a man aged 40-55 years with Graves disease. This specimen consisted of peripheral blood mononuclear cells (PBMCs), obtained at new diagnosis, from a patient treated with antithyroid drugs. The genes are TRBV20-1 and TRBJ2-1, with D unresolved. The CDR3 loop reads CSPRPRTSYNEQFF. The CDR3 DNA reads as TGCAGTCCGAGACCCCGGACGTCCTACAATGAGCAGTTCTTC.